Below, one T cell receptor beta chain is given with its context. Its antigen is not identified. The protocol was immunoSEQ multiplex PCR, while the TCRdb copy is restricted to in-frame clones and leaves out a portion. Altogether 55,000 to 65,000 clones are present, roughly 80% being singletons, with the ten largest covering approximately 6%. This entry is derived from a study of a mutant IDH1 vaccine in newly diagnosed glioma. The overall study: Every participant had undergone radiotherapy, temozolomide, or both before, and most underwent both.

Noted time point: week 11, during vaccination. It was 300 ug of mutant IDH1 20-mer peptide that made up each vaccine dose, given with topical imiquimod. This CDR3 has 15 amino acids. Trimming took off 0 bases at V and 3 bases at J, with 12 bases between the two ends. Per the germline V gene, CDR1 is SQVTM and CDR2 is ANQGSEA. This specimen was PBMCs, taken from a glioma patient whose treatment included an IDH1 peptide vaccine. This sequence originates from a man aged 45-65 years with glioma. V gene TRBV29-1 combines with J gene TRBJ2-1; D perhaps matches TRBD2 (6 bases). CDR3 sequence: CSVEDPQRVYNEQFF. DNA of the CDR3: TGCAGCGTTGAAGATCCCCAGCGGGTCTACAATGAGCAGTTCTTC.